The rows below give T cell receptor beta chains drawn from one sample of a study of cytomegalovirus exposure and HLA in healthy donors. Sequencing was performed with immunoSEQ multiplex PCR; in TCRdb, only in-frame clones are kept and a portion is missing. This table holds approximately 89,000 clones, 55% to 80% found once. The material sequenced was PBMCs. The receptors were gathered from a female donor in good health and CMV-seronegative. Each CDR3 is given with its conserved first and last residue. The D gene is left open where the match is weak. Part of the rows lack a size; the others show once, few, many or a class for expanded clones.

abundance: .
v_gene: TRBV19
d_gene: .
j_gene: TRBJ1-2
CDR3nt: TGTGCCAGTAGTGTCGGGCCCTCGAGGGTTGGCTACACCTTC
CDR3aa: CASSVGPSRVGYTF

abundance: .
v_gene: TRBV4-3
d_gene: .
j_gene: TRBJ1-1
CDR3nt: TGCGCCAGCAGCCAACGCCCGAGGGGAGGGACTGAAGCTTTCTTT
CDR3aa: CASSQRPRGGTEAFF

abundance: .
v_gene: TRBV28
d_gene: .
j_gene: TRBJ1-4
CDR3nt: TGTGCCAGCAGCTTAATCTCGACTAATGAAAAACTGTTTTTT
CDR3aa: CASSLISTNEKLFF

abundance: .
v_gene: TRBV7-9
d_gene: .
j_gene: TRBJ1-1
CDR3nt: TGTGCCAGCAGTCCCAGGGATACAGCTTTCTTT
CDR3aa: CASSPRDTAFF

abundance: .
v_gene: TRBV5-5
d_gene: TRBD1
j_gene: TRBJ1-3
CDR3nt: TGTGCCAGCAGCGGTGGACAGGGCGGCTCTGGAAACACCATATATTTT
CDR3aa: CASSGGQGGSGNTIYF

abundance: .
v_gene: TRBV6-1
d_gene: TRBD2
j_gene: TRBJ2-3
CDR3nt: TGTGCCAGCAGTGACGTGGGACTAGCAGGGACAGATACGCAGTATTTT
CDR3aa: CASSDVGLAGTDTQYF

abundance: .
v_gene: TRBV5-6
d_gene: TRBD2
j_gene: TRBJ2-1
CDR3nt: TGTGCCAGCAGCAGCCTAGCGGGGGGCTACAATGAGCAGTTCTTC
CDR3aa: CASSSLAGGYNEQFF

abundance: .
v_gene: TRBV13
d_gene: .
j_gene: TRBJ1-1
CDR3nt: TGTGCCAGCAGCTCACCCCCCGGGAACACTGAAGCTTTCTTT
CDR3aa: CASSSPPGNTEAFF

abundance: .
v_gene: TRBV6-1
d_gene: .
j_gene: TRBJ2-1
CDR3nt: TGTGCCAGCAGGGAGAGCTCCTACAATGAGCAGTTCTTC
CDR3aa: CASRESSYNEQFF

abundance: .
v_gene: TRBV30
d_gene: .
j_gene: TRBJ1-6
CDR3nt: TGTGCCTGGAGTGTACTAACACGTAATTCACCCCTCCACTTT
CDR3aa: CAWSVLTRNSPLHF

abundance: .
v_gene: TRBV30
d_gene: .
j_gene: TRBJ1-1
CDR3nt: TGTGCCTGGAGTGGGGACATGAACACTGAAGCTTTCTTT
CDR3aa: CAWSGDMNTEAFF

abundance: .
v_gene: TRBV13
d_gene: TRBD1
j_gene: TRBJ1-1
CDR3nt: TGTGCCAGCAGTGAGAACAGGGGTAACACTGAAGCTTTCTTT
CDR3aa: CASSENRGNTEAFF

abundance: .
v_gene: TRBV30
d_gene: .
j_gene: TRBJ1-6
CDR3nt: TGTGCCTGGAGTTTACAGGGTGGGCATAATTCACCCCTCCACTTT
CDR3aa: CAWSLQGGHNSPLHF

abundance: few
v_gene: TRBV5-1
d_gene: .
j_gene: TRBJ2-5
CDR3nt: TGCGCCAGCACCCTCCAAGAGACCCAGTACTTC
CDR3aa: CASTLQETQYF

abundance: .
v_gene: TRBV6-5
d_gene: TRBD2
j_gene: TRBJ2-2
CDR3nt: TGTGCCAGCAGGCGAGCGGGGGGGCGAACCGGGGAGCTGTTTTTT
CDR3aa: CASRRAGGRTGELFF

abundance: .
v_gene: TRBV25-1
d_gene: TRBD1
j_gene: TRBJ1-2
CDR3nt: TGTGCCAGCAGTGAAATGGGGAAGGACAGGGATGGCTACACCTTC
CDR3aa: CASSEMGKDRDGYTF

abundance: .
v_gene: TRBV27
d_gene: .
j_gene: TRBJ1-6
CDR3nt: TGTGCCAGCAGTATTCGCCGGGACACAAGGCCCGATTCACCCCTCCACTTT
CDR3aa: CASSIRRDTRPDSPLHF

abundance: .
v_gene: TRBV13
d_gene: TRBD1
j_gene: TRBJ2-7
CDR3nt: TGTGCCAGTGAACACGGGACAGGGGAAAACGAGCAGTACTTC
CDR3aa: CASEHGTGENEQYF

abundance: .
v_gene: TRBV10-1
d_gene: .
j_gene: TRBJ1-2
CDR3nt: TGCGCCAGCAGTCCCTCCGCACTCCCCTATGGCTACACCTTC
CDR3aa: CASSPSALPYGYTF

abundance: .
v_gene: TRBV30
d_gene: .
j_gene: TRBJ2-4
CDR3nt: TGTGCCTGGGCGGGACTCTCTAGAAACATTCAGTACTTC
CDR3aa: CAWAGLSRNIQYF

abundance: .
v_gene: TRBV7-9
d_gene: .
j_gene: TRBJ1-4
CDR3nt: TGTGCCAGCAGCTTAGCAGGGGCGGCCGAAAAACTGTTTTTT
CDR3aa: CASSLAGAAEKLFF

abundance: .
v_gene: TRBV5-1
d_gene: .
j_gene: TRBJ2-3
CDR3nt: TGCGCCAGCAGCTTGTTCCAGGAAGATACGCAGTATTTT
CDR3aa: CASSLFQEDTQYF

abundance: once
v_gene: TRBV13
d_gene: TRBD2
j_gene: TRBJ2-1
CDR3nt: TGTGCCAGCAGCCCAATGGCTAGCGGGAGATACAATGAGCAGTTCTTC
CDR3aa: CASSPMASGRYNEQFF

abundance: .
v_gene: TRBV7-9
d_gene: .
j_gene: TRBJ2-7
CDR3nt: TGTTCCAGCAGCTTTGATTACCGGGAGCAGTACTTC
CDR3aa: CSSSFDYREQYF

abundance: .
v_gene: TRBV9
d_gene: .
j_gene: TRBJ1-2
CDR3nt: TGTGCCAGCAGCGTAGGAAGGGGGACGCTCTTGGGCTACACCTTC
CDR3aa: CASSVGRGTLLGYTF

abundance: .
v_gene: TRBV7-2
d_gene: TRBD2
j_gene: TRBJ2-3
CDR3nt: TGTGCCAGCAGCATTACCCGGGGGGGCACAGATACGCAGTATTTT
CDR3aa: CASSITRGGTDTQYF

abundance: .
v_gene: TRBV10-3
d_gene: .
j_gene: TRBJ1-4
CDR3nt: TGTGCCATCAGTGAGGCTCCTCGGGGAGAAAAACTGTTTTTT
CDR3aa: CAISEAPRGEKLFF

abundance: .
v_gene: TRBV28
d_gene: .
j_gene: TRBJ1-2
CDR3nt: TGTGCCAGCAGTTTTGAGGGAAGTGGCTACACCTTC
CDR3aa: CASSFEGSGYTF

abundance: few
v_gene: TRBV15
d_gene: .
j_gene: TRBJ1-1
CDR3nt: TGTGCCACCAGGGGGGTGAGGGGGACTGAAGCTTTCTTT
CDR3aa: CATRGVRGTEAFF

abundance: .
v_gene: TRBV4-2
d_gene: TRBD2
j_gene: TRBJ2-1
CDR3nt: TGTGCCAGCAGCCTAAGGCGGGATAGCGGGAGAACTACAAGGGGAAATGAGCAGTTCTTC
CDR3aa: CASSLRRDSGRTTRGNEQFF

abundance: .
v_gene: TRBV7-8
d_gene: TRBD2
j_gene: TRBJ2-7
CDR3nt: TGTGCCAGCAGCCTCGGACTAGCGGCATCTACTGTGCAGTACTTC
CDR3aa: CASSLGLAASTVQYF

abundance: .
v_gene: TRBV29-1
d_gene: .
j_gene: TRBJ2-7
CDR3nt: TGCAGCGTAGCCCGGGGGACAGTGGACTCCTACGAGCAGTACTTC
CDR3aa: CSVARGTVDSYEQYF

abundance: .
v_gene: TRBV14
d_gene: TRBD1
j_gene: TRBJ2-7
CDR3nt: TGTGCCAGCAGCCCCTGGACAGGAGACCCCTACGAGCAGTACTTC
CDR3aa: CASSPWTGDPYEQYF

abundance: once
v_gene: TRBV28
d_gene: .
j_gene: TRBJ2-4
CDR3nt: TGTGCCAGCAGTTTCGCAGATCTAAACATTCAGTACTTC
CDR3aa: CASSFADLNIQYF

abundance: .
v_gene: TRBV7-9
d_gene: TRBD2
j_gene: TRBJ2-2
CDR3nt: TGTGCCAGCGGCCAAGCGGGGGCCAACACCGGGGAGCTGTTTTTT
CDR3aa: CASGQAGANTGELFF

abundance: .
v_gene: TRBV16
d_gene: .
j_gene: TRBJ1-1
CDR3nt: TGTGCCAGCAGCCACCCCCTATCTGAAGCTTTCTTT
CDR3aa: CASSHPLSEAFF

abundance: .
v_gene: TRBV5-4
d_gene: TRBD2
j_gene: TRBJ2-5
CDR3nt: TGTGCCAGCAGCTTGATCTGGTCTAGCGGGAGTGGAGAGACCCAGTACTTC
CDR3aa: CASSLIWSSGSGETQYF

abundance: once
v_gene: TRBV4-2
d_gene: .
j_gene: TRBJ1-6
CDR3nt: TGTGCCAGCAGCCAAGAGGGGAGGGGACCCCTCCACTTT
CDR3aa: CASSQEGRGPLHF

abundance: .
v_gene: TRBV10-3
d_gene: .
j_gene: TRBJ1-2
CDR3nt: TGTGCCATCAGTGAGCTATCACAGGTTTTCGGCTATGGCTACACCTTC
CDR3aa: CAISELSQVFGYGYTF

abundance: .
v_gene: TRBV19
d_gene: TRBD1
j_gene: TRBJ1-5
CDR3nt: TGTGCCAGTAGTATACTGGGACAGGGGTTGGATCAGCCCCAGCATTTT
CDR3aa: CASSILGQGLDQPQHF

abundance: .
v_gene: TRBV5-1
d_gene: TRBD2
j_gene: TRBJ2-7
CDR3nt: TGCGCCAGCAGCCTCTTAGCGGGAGACCCGAGCTCCTACGAGCAGTACTTC
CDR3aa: CASSLLAGDPSSYEQYF